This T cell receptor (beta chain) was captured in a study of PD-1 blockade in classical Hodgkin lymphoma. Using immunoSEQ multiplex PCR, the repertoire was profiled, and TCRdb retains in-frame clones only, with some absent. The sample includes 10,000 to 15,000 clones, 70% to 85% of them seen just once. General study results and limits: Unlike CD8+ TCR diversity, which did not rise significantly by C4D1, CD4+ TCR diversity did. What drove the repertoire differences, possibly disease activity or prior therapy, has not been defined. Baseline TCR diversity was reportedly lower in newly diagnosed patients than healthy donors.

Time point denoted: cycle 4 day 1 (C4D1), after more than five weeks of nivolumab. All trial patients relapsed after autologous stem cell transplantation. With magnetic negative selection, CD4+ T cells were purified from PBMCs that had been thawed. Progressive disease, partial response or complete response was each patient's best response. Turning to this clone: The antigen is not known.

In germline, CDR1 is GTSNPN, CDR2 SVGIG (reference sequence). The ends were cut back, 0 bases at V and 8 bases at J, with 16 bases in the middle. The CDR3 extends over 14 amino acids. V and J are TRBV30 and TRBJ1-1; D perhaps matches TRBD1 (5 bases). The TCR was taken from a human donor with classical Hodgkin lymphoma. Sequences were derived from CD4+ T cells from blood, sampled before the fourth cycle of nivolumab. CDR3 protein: CAWSVPRGAGEAFF. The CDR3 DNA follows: TGTGCCTGGAGTGTACCAAGGGGCGCCGGCGAAGCTTTCTTT.